The 7 T cell receptor beta chains listed next were all sequenced from one sample in a study of blood T cell repertoires in COVID-19. Repertoires were generated with immunoSEQ multiplex PCR, while TCRdb's copy carries only in-frame clones and drops some. The table has a few hundred thousand clones, around 92% seen once; the top ten hold around 1.7%. Sample: PBMCs or T cells enriched from blood (not recorded which). Every receptor here comes from a woman under 40 who had recovered from COVID-19.

V is TRBV2 and J is TRBJ1-1; 12 nucleotides match TRBD1. Per the germline V gene, CDR1 is SNHLY and CDR2 is FYNNEI. V gave up 4 bases and J gave up 5 bases; unmatched junction bases: 5. The CDR3 consists of 15 residues. The CDR3 DNA reads as TGTGCCAGCAGTGGGGGGACAGGGGGCAGGACTGAAGCTTTCTTT. Translation: CASSGGTGGRTEAFF.

This rearrangement joins TRBV7-9 to TRBJ2-7; TRBD1 agrees at 9 bases. CDR1 is SEHNR, CDR2 FQNEAQ, per germline (reference sequence). This CDR3 region has 15 residues. V lost 4 bases, J lost 7 bases, and 11 bases stayed unmatched. In DNA form, the CDR3 reads TGTGCCAGCAGCTCCTACAGGGGGCGTCATGTAGAGCAGTACTTC. Protein sequence: CASSSYRGRHVEQYF.

In its sample, this clone was seen a few times. V is TRBV6-5 and J is TRBJ2-5; weak D call: TRBD2 (7 bases). Trimming pared 5 bases from V and 5 bases from J, leaving 18 bases between. The CDR3 spans 15 residues. Germline CDR1 and CDR2: MNHEY and SVGAGI. The DNA of the CDR3 is TGTGCCAGCAGTCCCGGCGGGGGCATTATCGAGACCCAGTACTTC. It encodes CASSPGGGIIETQYF.

This chain links TRBV2 with TRBJ1-1; 7 positions match TRBD1. The CDR3 covers 15 residues. The trim removed 6 bases at V and 6 bases at J, leaving 13 bases unmatched. CDR1 is SNHLY, CDR2 FYNNEI, per germline. CDR3 nucleotide sequence: TGTGCCAGCAGATTAGGAACAGGGGACGTTTCTGAAGCTTTCTTT. The encoded protein is CASRLGTGDVSEAFF.

This sequence joins TRBV5-6 and TRBJ2-7; 9 bases line up with TRBD2. After removal of 6 bases from V and 5 bases from J, the junction contained 9 bases not matched to a gene. Germline lookup yields CDR1 SGHDT and CDR2 YYEEEE. The CDR3 spans 14 residues. The CDR3 bases are TGTGCCAGCACAGCGGGGGGTCGTCACCACGAGCAGTACTTC. It specifies CASTAGGRHHEQYF.

This rearrangement joins TRBV9 to TRBJ2-4, with D possibly matching TRBD1 (5 bases). The V end lost 2 bases, the J end lost 5 bases, and 8 bases lay between the germline ends. The CDR3 extends over 13 amino acids. Germline CDR1 is SGDLS and CDR2 is YYNGEE. CDR3 region: CASSVGRENIQYF. CDR3 nucleotides: TGTGCCAGCAGCGTGGGCAGGGAAAACATTCAGTACTTC.

The CDR3 bases are TGCGCCAGCAGCCAAGACTCGGGGGACACCATATATTTT. It encodes CASSQDSGDTIYF. V is TRBV4-3 and J is TRBJ1-3, with D tentatively TRBD1 (5 bases). This CDR3 comprises 13 residues. Germline assignment: CDR1 LGHNA and CDR2 YSLEER. V was shortened by 0 bases and J by 8 bases, with 8 bases between the two germline ends.